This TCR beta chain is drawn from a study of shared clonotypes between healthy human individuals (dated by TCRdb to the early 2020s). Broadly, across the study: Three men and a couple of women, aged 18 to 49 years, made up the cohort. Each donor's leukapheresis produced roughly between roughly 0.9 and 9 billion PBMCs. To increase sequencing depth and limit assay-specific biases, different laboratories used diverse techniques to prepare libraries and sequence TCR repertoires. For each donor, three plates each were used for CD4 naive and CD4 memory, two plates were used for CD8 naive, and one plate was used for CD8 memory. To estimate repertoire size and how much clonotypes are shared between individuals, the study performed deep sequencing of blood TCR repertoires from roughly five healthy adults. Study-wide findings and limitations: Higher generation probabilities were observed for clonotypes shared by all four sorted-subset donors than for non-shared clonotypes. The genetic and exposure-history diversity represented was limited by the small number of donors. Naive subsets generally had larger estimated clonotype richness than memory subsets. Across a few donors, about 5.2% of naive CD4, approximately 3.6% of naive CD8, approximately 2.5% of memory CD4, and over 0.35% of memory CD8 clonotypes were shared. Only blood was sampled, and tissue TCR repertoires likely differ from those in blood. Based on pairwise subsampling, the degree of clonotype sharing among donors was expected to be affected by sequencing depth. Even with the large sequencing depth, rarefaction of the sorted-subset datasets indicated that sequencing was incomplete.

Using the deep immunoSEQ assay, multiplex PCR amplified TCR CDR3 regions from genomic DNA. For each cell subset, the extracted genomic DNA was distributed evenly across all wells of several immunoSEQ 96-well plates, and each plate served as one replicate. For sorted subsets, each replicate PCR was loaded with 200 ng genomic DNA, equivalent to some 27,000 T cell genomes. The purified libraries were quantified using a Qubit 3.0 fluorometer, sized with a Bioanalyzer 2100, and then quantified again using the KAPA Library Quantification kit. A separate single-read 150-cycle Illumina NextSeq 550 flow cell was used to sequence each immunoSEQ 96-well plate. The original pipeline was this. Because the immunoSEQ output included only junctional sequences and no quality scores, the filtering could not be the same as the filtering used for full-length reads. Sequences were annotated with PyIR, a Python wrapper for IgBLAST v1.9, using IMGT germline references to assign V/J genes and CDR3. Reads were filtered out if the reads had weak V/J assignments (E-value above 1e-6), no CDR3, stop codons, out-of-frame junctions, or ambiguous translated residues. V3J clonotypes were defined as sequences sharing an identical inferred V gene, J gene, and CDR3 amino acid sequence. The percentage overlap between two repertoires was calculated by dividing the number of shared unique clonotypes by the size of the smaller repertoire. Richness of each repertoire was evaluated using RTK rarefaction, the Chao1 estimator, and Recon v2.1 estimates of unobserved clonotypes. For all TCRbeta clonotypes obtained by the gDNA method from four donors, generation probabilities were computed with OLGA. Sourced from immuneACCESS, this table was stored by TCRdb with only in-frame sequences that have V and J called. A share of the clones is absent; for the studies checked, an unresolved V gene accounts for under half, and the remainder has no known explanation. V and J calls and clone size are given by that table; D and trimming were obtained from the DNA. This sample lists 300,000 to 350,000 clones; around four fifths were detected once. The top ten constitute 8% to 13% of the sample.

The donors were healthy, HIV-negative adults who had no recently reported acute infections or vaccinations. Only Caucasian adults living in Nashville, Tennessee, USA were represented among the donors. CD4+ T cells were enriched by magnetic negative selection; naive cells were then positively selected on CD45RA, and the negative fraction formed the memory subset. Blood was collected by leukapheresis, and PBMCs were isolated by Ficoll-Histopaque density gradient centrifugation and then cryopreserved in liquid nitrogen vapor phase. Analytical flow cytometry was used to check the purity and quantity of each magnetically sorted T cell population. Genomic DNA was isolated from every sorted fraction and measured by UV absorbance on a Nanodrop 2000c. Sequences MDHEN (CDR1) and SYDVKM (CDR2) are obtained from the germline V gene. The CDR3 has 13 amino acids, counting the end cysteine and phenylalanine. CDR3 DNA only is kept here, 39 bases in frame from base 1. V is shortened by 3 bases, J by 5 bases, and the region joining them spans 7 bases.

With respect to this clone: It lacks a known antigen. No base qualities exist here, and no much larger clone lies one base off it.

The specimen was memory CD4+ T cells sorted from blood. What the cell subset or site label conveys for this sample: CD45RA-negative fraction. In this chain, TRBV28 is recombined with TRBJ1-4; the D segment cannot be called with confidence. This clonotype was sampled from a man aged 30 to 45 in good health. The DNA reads TGTGCCAGCAGTTTTAATGGGAATGAAAAACTGTTTTTT. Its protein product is CASSFNGNEKLFF.